The 18 T cell receptor beta chains below all came from one sample that was sequenced in a study of shared clonotypes between healthy human individuals. Method: immunoSEQ multiplex PCR; TCRdb's copy keeps in-frame clones and lacks some. Here the sample spans more than 2 million clones, about 94% being singletons. Only CD45RO-negative cells positively selected for CCR7 counted as naive CD8 cells, so terminally differentiated effector memory CD45RA+ cells were excluded. Sequenced: naive CD8+ T cells sorted from blood. The receptors shown here come from a man aged 18 to 35 in good health.

The rearrangement joins TRBV11-2 to TRBJ2-2; D is ambiguous. There are 12 residues in the CDR3. V was cut by 2 bases and J by 7 bases, with 5 bases left in between. The V gene's germline CDR1 is SGHAT and CDR2 FQNNGV. The CDR3 coding sequence is TGTGCCAGCAGCTTAAGTGGCGGGGAGCTGTTTTTT. Amino acid sequence: CASSLSGGELFF.

The chain employs TRBV2 and TRBJ2-7, with a weak D call TRBD2 (6 bases). The CDR3 covers 13 residues. Germline V gene data show CDR1 as SNHLY and CDR2 as FYNNEI. The V end was cut by 8 bases, the J end by 3 bases, with 14 bases between. The CDR3 loop is CASVEGLNYEQYF. In nucleotides, the CDR3 is TGTGCCAGCGTGGAGGGCCTTAACTACGAGCAGTACTTC.

The chain is built from TRBV27 and TRBJ2-7; D possibly corresponds to TRBD2 (6 bases). The CDR3 is 16 amino acids. Germline V gene lookup returns CDR1 MNHEY and CDR2 SMNVEV (reference sequence). Trimming shortened V by 0 bases and J by 1 base, and 13 bases separated the two germline ends. The CDR3 protein is CASSLSLGEESYEQYF. In DNA form, the CDR3 reads TGTGCCAGCAGTTTATCGTTGGGGGAGGAGTCCTACGAGCAGTACTTC.

This chain joins TRBV5-1 and TRBJ2-7, with 9 nucleotides matching TRBD1. The CDR3 is 16 residues long. CDR1 and CDR2 from the germline V gene are SGHRS and YFSETQ. Trimming took 5 bases from V and 3 from J; bases not matched to a gene: 12. The CDR3 region has the DNA TGCGCCAGCAGTCTCTTCCCCGGGACAGGGATCTACGAGCAGTACTTC. Translated: CASSLFPGTGIYEQYF.

This clone was detected only once. The chain has TRBV29-1 and TRBJ2-1, with D unresolved. Trimming removed 6 bases at V and 3 bases at J, with 12 bases between. Germline-derived CDR1 and CDR2 are SQVTM and ANQGSEA. The CDR3 is 13 amino acids. CDR3 residues: CSVDAPNYNEQFF. In DNA form, the CDR3 reads TGCAGCGTCGACGCTCCAAACTACAATGAGCAGTTCTTC.

This chain links TRBV28 with TRBJ2-2; perhaps TRBD1 as D (6 bases). V shed 3 bases and J shed 6 bases, with 8 bases lying between them. Per the germline V gene, CDR1 is MDHEN and CDR2 is SYDVKM. The CDR3 extends over 13 amino acids. The CDR3 DNA reads as TGTGCCAGCAGTTTCTCAGGGGCCGGGGAGCTGTTTTTT. Translation gives CASSFSGAGELFF. Full variable domain (outside the CDR3, taken from reference TRBV28 and TRBJ2-2): DVKVTQSSRYLVKRTGEKVFLECVQDMDHENMFWYRQDPGLGLRLIYFSYDVKMKEKGDIPEGYSVSREKKERFSLILESASTNQTSMYLCASSFSGAGELFFGEGSRLTVL.

The chain employs TRBV7-9 and TRBJ2-3; D tentatively fits TRBD1 or TRBD2 (5 bases each). V lost 5 bases to trimming and J lost 4 bases, with 10 bases between them. This CDR3 contains 13 residues. CDR1 is SEHNR and CDR2 is FQNEAQ in the germline V gene (reference sequence). CDR3 region: CASSPWGSDTQYF. In nucleotides, the CDR3 is TGTGCCAGCAGCCCGTGGGGGTCAGATACGCAGTATTTT. Supplemented by reference TRBV7-9 and TRBJ2-3, the full variable domain reads DTGVSQNPRHKITKRGQNVTFRCDPISEHNRLYWYRQTLGQGPEFLTYFQNEAQLEKSRLLSDRFSAERPKGSFSTLEIQRTEQGDSAMYLCASSPWGSDTQYFGPGTRLTVL.

The V gene is TRBV25-1, the J gene TRBJ2-7; tentative D call: TRBD1 (6 bases). CDR3 length equals 11 residues. CDR1 MGHDK and CDR2 SYGVNS come from the germline V gene. Trimming cost V 9 bases and J 6 bases, with 12 bases left between them. The CDR3 sequence is CASHQGSEQYF. DNA of the CDR3: TGTGCCAGTCACCAGGGGAGCGAGCAGTACTTC.

In DNA, the CDR3 is TGCGCCAGCAGCCAAGTGGAACTAGCGGGATACAATGAGCAGTTCTTC. This encodes CASSQVELAGYNEQFF. The chain combines TRBV4-1 with TRBJ2-1; 10 bases agree with TRBD2. The germline CDR1 and CDR2 sequences are MGHRA and YSYEKL. The V gene end was trimmed by 1 base and the J gene end by 4 bases; junction bases not matched to a gene: 4. The CDR3 has 16 residues.

The CDR3 sequence: CASSSMTSGSAGELFF. The CDR3, as DNA: TGTGCCAGCAGCTCGATGACTAGCGGGTCGGCCGGGGAGCTGTTTTTT. V and J are TRBV13 and TRBJ2-2; 10 positions match TRBD2. Germline V CDR1 and CDR2: PRHDT, FYEKMQ (reference sequence). This CDR3 region has 16 residues. V trimming: 4 bases; J trimming: 6 bases; junction bases outside the gene matches: 8.

The chain joins TRBV6-6 to TRBJ2-5, with D perhaps matching TRBD1 (6 bases). Germline V gene lookup returns CDR1 MNHNY and CDR2 SVGAGI (reference sequence). The CDR3 is 14 amino acids. V was trimmed by 6 bases and J by 5 bases, leaving 16 bases between them. The CDR3, as DNA: TGTGCCAGCAGCTCACAGGGTTCCTTGGAGACCCAGTACTTC. This sequence encodes CASSSQGSLETQYF.

Remarks on this clone: Distinct nucleotide sequences in the sample also encode this CDR3. The rearrangement joins TRBV5-4 to TRBJ2-3; TRBD1 might be the D (6 bases). The CDR3 consists of 14 residues. Trimming cost V 0 bases and J 1 base, with 6 bases left between them. From germline, CDR1 is SGHNT and CDR2 YYREEE (reference sequence). The CDR3 DNA follows: TGTGCCAGCAGCTTGGACAGGGGCACAGATACGCAGTATTTT. Translating gives CASSLDRGTDTQYF.

V gene TRBV28 combines with J gene TRBJ1-1, with D perhaps matching TRBD1 (6 bases). Germline CDR1 MDHEN, CDR2 SYDVKM. The V and J ends lost 1 base and 3 bases respectively, with 9 bases between them. CDR3 length: 14 amino acids. DNA of the CDR3: TGTGCCAGCAGTTTATTAGCAGGGGACACTGAAGCTTTCTTT. Residues: CASSLLAGDTEAFF.

Here the CDR3 DNA reads TGTGCCAGCACTAGTTGGGACAGGGAACATGGCTACACCTTC. It yields the protein CASTSWDREHGYTF. The chain recombines TRBV27 with TRBJ1-2, with 9 positions matching TRBD1. The V gene's germline CDR1 is MNHEY and CDR2 SMNVEV (reference sequence). The CDR3 sequence is 14 residues long. Trimming cost V 7 bases and J 6 bases; bases outside gene matches: 9.

This chain uses TRBV5-1 with TRBJ2-1; 15 bases match TRBD2. Germline V gene lookup returns CDR1 SGHRS and CDR2 YFSETQ. Losses at the gene ends were 4 bases for V and 3 bases for J; bases not matched to a gene: 8. The CDR3 totals 18 residues. The CDR3 here is CASSRGLAGGPSYNEQFF. Here the CDR3 DNA reads TGCGCCAGCAGCAGGGGACTAGCGGGAGGCCCCAGCTACAATGAGCAGTTCTTC.

V gene TRBV9 combines with J gene TRBJ2-4, with 12 positions matching TRBD1. Germline V CDR1 and CDR2: SGDLS, YYNGEE. V dropped 3 bases and J dropped 8; count of bases not matched to a gene: 9. There are 16 residues in the CDR3. The CDR3 here is CASSDPGQGAPDIQYF. CDR3 coding DNA: TGTGCCAGCAGCGATCCGGGACAGGGGGCGCCGGACATTCAGTACTTC.

CDR3 bases: TGTGCCAGCAGCTTGGTCAGAGCAAACTCCTACAATGAGCAGTTCTTC. The encoded protein is CASSLVRANSYNEQFF. The chain carries TRBV5-6 and TRBJ2-1; D is ambiguous. The CDR3 has 16 amino acids. V was cut by 0 bases and J by 0 bases, with 10 bases left in between. Germline V gives CDR1 SGHDT, CDR2 YYEEEE.

V is TRBV9 and J is TRBJ1-1; 7 positions match TRBD1. The germline V gene encodes CDR1 SGDLS and CDR2 YYNGEE. The CDR3 runs to 14 residues. V shed 4 bases, J shed 7 bases, and the junction held 10 bases outside the gene matches. The CDR3 bases are TGTGCCAGCAGCCCACACCAGGGACAGCTTGAAGCTTTCTTT. It translates to CASSPHQGQLEAFF.